Given below is one TCR beta chain in context. Antigen: not known. Germline loops: CDR1 SGHNT, CDR2 YENEEA. The CDR3 runs to 18 residues. Trimming shortened V by 5 bases and J by 0 bases, and 22 bases separated the two germline ends. PCR used 60 Vbeta primers and 13 Jbeta primers. Generated by immunoSEQ multiplex PCR, the TCRdb table keeps only in-frame clones and is missing some. The sample includes 100,000 to 120,000 clones, under 70% of them seen just once. This record belongs to a study of cytomegalovirus exposure and HLA in healthy donors. Study-wide background: As released early, the data held 70 million to 95 million unique TCRs from HLA-typed donors. Study-wide points: Further analysis was carried out later, and it showed several of the most significant clusters appearing linked to common viral pathogens. Per a later analysis, HLA-associated TCR beta chains showed more clonal expansion than other, equally common TCR beta chains.

This TCR derives from a man aged 18 to 30 in good health and CMV-seropositive. The sequenced sample consisted of PBMCs. This chain joins TRBV11-3 and TRBJ1-2; a possible D gene is TRBD1 (6 bases). CDR3 sequence (DNA): TGTGCCAGCAGCGGGGTATCCGACGGGACACTGACTAACTATGGCTACACCTTC. It encodes CASSGVSDGTLTNYGYTF.